A single T cell receptor (beta chain) is shown here with its context. Vbeta (60) and Jbeta (13) primers were used in the PCR. Profiling relied on immunoSEQ multiplex PCR, and the TCRdb table lists in-frame clones only, not all of them. The sample yields more than 90,000 clones, about 80% seen once. The data are from a study of cytomegalovirus exposure and HLA in healthy donors. Per germline, CDR1 KGHSH and CDR2 LQKENI. The CDR3 runs 15 residues. V was trimmed by 3 bases and J by 7 bases, leaving 15 bases between them. The receptor's source is a man between 40 and 49 years old in good health and CMV-seropositive. This sequence joins TRBV18 and TRBJ2-2, with TRBD2 as a possible D gene (5 bases). Sequenced: PBMCs. The CDR3 sequence: CASSPPGYRGGELFF. The CDR3 DNA sequence: TGTGCCAGCTCACCTCCGGGGTATCGTGGCGGGGAGCTGTTTTTT.